The rows below give T cell receptor beta chains drawn from one sample of a study of blood T cell repertoires in COVID-19. TCRdb's table, derived via immunoSEQ multiplex PCR, lists solely in-frame clones and lacks some. The sample includes 140,000 to 150,000 clones, 80% to 90% of them seen just once. The sequenced sample was peripheral blood. These receptors were collected from a woman aged 55-75 years with COVID-19, enrolled during active disease. The CDR3 runs from the conserved cysteine through the conserved F or W. D genes are given only for firm matches. Size values are once, few and many counts, or a class for expanded clones, and some rows have none.

clone size: -
D gene: TRBD1
V gene: TRBV3-1/TRBV3-2
J gene: TRBJ2-2
CDR3 length: 16
CDR3 protein: CASSQTGTGNTGELFF
CDR3 DNA: TGTGCCAGCAGCCAAACCGGGACAGGGAACACCGGGGAGCTGTTTTTT

clone size: -
D gene: TRBD2
V gene: TRBV9
J gene: TRBJ2-3
CDR3 length: 15
CDR3 protein: CASSVASGATDTQYF
CDR3 DNA: TGTGCCAGCAGCGTAGCTAGCGGGGCCACAGATACGCAGTATTTT

clone size: -
D gene: -
V gene: TRBV7-6
J gene: TRBJ2-7
CDR3 length: 18
CDR3 protein: CASSLGAGTPAGDYEQYF
CDR3 DNA: TGTGCCAGCAGCTTAGGGGCCGGGACACCCGCGGGGGATTACGAGCAGTACTTC

clone size: -
D gene: TRBD1
V gene: TRBV7-8
J gene: TRBJ1-1
CDR3 length: 16
CDR3 protein: CASSLMVTGADTEAFF
CDR3 DNA: TGTGCCAGCAGCTTAATGGTAACAGGGGCGGACACTGAAGCTTTCTTT

clone size: -
D gene: -
V gene: TRBV6-5
J gene: TRBJ2-3
CDR3 length: 14
CDR3 protein: CASSLGQDADTQYF
CDR3 DNA: TGTGCCAGCTCGCTGGGACAAGACGCAGATACGCAGTATTTT

clone size: few
D gene: TRBD2
V gene: TRBV4-2
J gene: TRBJ2-7
CDR3 length: 16
CDR3 protein: CASSQVPGLVAHEQYF
CDR3 DNA: TGTGCCAGCAGCCAAGTTCCGGGACTAGTGGCCCACGAGCAGTACTTC

clone size: -
D gene: TRBD1
V gene: TRBV4-1
J gene: TRBJ1-1
CDR3 length: 17
CDR3 protein: CASSQDSLNRGNFEAFF
CDR3 DNA: TGCGCCAGCAGCCAAGACTCTCTAAACAGGGGGAATTTTGAAGCTTTCTTT

clone size: -
D gene: TRBD1
V gene: TRBV7-6
J gene: TRBJ1-3
CDR3 length: 15
CDR3 protein: CASVQGASSGNTIYF
CDR3 DNA: TGTGCCAGCGTACAGGGGGCTTCCTCTGGAAACACCATATATTTT

clone size: few
D gene: TRBD2
V gene: TRBV6-6
J gene: TRBJ2-1
CDR3 length: 15
CDR3 protein: CATSGGDISYNEQFF
CDR3 DNA: TGTGCAACTAGCGGGGGTGACATCTCCTACAATGAGCAGTTCTTC

clone size: -
D gene: TRBD1
V gene: TRBV18
J gene: TRBJ1-5
CDR3 length: 15
CDR3 protein: CASSPGDRASQPQHF
CDR3 DNA: TGTGCCAGCTCACCGGGTGACAGGGCGAGTCAGCCCCAGCATTTT

clone size: once
D gene: TRBD1
V gene: TRBV10-1
J gene: TRBJ1-2
CDR3 length: 15
CDR3 protein: CASRIWDRPNYGYTF
CDR3 DNA: TGCGCCAGCAGAATATGGGACAGGCCTAACTATGGCTACACCTTC

clone size: few
D gene: -
V gene: TRBV19
J gene: TRBJ2-5
CDR3 length: 17
CDR3 protein: CASSIRTGTAGFGTQYF
CDR3 DNA: TGTGCCAGTAGTATCAGAACCGGGACTGCCGGTTTCGGGACCCAGTACTTC

clone size: once
D gene: TRBD1
V gene: TRBV5-4
J gene: TRBJ1-1
CDR3 length: 15
CDR3 protein: CASKIGQGANTEAFF
CDR3 DNA: TGTGCCAGCAAAATCGGACAGGGTGCGAACACTGAAGCTTTCTTT

clone size: -
D gene: TRBD1
V gene: TRBV18
J gene: TRBJ1-3
CDR3 length: 16
CDR3 protein: CASSPPGTGDSNTIYF
CDR3 DNA: TGTGCCAGCTCACCACCTGGGACAGGGGACTCAAACACCATATATTTT

clone size: -
D gene: TRBD1
V gene: TRBV6-2/TRBV6-3
J gene: TRBJ2-1
CDR3 length: 16
CDR3 protein: CASSYGPGTEYNEQFF
CDR3 DNA: TGTGCCAGCAGTTACGGCCCCGGGACAGAATACAATGAGCAGTTCTTC

clone size: -
D gene: -
V gene: TRBV12-3/TRBV12-4
J gene: TRBJ2-1
CDR3 length: 13
CDR3 protein: CASSLAPGIEQFF
CDR3 DNA: TGTGCCAGCAGTTTAGCCCCGGGTATTGAGCAGTTCTTC

clone size: -
D gene: TRBD2
V gene: TRBV5-1
J gene: TRBJ2-1
CDR3 length: 16
CDR3 protein: CASSLVSGGAHNEQFF
CDR3 DNA: TGCGCCAGCAGCTTGGTTAGCGGGGGGGCGCACAATGAGCAGTTCTTC

clone size: -
D gene: TRBD2
V gene: TRBV11-2
J gene: TRBJ2-1
CDR3 length: 14
CDR3 protein: CASSLVASGHEQFF
CDR3 DNA: TGTGCCAGCAGCTTAGTGGCTAGCGGACATGAGCAGTTCTTC

clone size: -
D gene: -
V gene: TRBV3-1/TRBV3-2
J gene: TRBJ1-1
CDR3 length: 16
CDR3 protein: CASSQCGEPGQDEAFF
CDR3 DNA: TGTGCCAGCAGCCAATGCGGCGAGCCGGGACAAGATGAAGCTTTCTTT

clone size: -
D gene: TRBD2
V gene: TRBV11-2
J gene: TRBJ2-5
CDR3 length: 16
CDR3 protein: CASSLMSGGASETQYF
CDR3 DNA: TGTGCCAGCAGCTTAATGAGCGGGGGGGCCTCGGAGACCCAGTACTTC

clone size: -
D gene: TRBD2
V gene: TRBV5-1
J gene: TRBJ2-5
CDR3 length: 15
CDR3 protein: CASSLDAGDQETQYF
CDR3 DNA: TGCGCCAGCAGCCTCGATGCGGGGGACCAAGAGACCCAGTACTTC

clone size: -
D gene: TRBD1
V gene: TRBV10-1
J gene: TRBJ2-3
CDR3 length: 15
CDR3 protein: CASDRVKRATDTQYF
CDR3 DNA: TGCGCCAGCGACAGGGTGAAGAGAGCCACAGATACGCAGTATTTT

clone size: -
D gene: TRBD2
V gene: TRBV7-6
J gene: TRBJ2-3
CDR3 length: 15
CDR3 protein: CASSLRSGGSDTQYF
CDR3 DNA: TGTGCCAGCAGCTTACGTAGCGGGGGCTCAGATACGCAGTATTTT

clone size: -
D gene: TRBD1
V gene: TRBV6-4
J gene: TRBJ2-7
CDR3 length: 11
CDR3 protein: CGDSYSYEQYF
CDR3 DNA: TGTGGGGACAGCTACTCCTACGAGCAGTACTTC

clone size: -
D gene: -
V gene: TRBV7-3
J gene: TRBJ2-4
CDR3 length: 15
CDR3 protein: CASSPHGAGQNIQYF
CDR3 DNA: TGTGCCAGCAGCCCGCACGGTGCAGGTCAAAACATTCAGTACTTC

clone size: -
D gene: -
V gene: TRBV5-4
J gene: TRBJ1-2
CDR3 length: 13
CDR3 protein: CASSLSGNYGYTF
CDR3 DNA: TGTGCCAGCAGCTTGTCAGGGAACTATGGCTACACCTTC

clone size: -
D gene: -
V gene: TRBV5-4
J gene: TRBJ1-6
CDR3 length: 16
CDR3 protein: CASSLGQSANNSPLHF
CDR3 DNA: TGTGCCAGCAGCTTGGGACAGTCGGCTAATAATTCACCCCTCCACTTT

clone size: once
D gene: -
V gene: TRBV4-1
J gene: TRBJ1-1
CDR3 length: 18
CDR3 protein: CASSQDPGGSWAHTEAFF
CDR3 DNA: TGCGCCAGCAGCCAAGATCCTGGAGGGTCCTGGGCCCACACTGAAGCTTTCTTT

clone size: -
D gene: -
V gene: TRBV5-1
J gene: TRBJ2-5
CDR3 length: 16
CDR3 protein: CASSLDSREIQETQYF
CDR3 DNA: TGCGCCAGCAGCTTAGACAGCCGAGAGATTCAAGAGACCCAGTACTTC

clone size: once
D gene: -
V gene: TRBV27
J gene: TRBJ1-2
CDR3 length: 13
CDR3 protein: CASSYFPHYGYTF
CDR3 DNA: TGTGCCAGCAGTTACTTCCCCCACTATGGCTACACCTTC

clone size: -
D gene: -
V gene: TRBV2
J gene: TRBJ1-1
CDR3 length: 13
CDR3 protein: CASVRDVRTEAFF
CDR3 DNA: TGTGCCAGCGTGAGGGATGTTCGGACTGAAGCTTTCTTT

clone size: once
D gene: TRBD1
V gene: TRBV23-1
J gene: TRBJ1-2
CDR3 length: 15
CDR3 protein: CASSRWAGGNYGYTF
CDR3 DNA: TGCGCCAGCAGTCGATGGGCAGGGGGAAACTATGGCTACACCTTC

clone size: -
D gene: -
V gene: TRBV5-4
J gene: TRBJ2-3
CDR3 length: 15
CDR3 protein: CASSLEAGSTDTQYF
CDR3 DNA: TGTGCCAGCAGCTTGGAGGCGGGGAGCACAGATACGCAGTATTTT

clone size: -
D gene: -
V gene: TRBV4-1
J gene: TRBJ2-7
CDR3 length: 13
CDR3 protein: CASSQGPSYEQYF
CDR3 DNA: TGCGCCAGCAGCCAGGGCCCATCCTACGAGCAGTACTTC

clone size: few
D gene: -
V gene: TRBV15
J gene: TRBJ1-2
CDR3 length: 13
CDR3 protein: CATSNPGFYGYTF
CDR3 DNA: TGTGCCACCAGCAACCCAGGCTTCTATGGCTACACCTTC

clone size: -
D gene: TRBD2
V gene: TRBV7-3
J gene: TRBJ2-3
CDR3 length: 18
CDR3 protein: CASSLQGLAGGRTDTQYF
CDR3 DNA: TGTGCCAGCAGCTTGCAGGGACTAGCGGGGGGTAGAACAGATACGCAGTATTTT

clone size: -
D gene: -
V gene: TRBV7-7
J gene: TRBJ2-1
CDR3 length: 17
CDR3 protein: CASSPSLIRTGMGEQFF
CDR3 DNA: TGTGCCAGCAGCCCCTCCCTTATTCGGACGGGGATGGGGGAGCAGTTCTTC

clone size: -
D gene: TRBD2
V gene: TRBV20-1
J gene: TRBJ2-3
CDR3 length: 14
CDR3 protein: CSASGTSGGDTQYF
CDR3 DNA: TGCAGTGCTAGTGGGACTAGCGGGGGAGATACGCAGTATTTT

clone size: few
D gene: TRBD1
V gene: TRBV7-3
J gene: TRBJ2-7
CDR3 length: 16
CDR3 protein: CASSQGGQGVPYEQYF
CDR3 DNA: TGTGCCAGCAGTCAGGGTGGACAGGGGGTTCCCTACGAGCAGTACTTC

clone size: once
D gene: -
V gene: TRBV21-1
J gene: TRBJ1-1
CDR3 length: 18
CDR3 protein: CASSKVISGGAQNTEAFF
CDR3 DNA: TGTGCCAGCAGCAAAGTCATTAGCGGGGGGGCACAGAACACTGAAGCTTTCTTT

clone size: -
D gene: TRBD1
V gene: TRBV2
J gene: TRBJ1-4
CDR3 length: 17
CDR3 protein: CASSEVPGQSYNEKLFF
CDR3 DNA: TGTGCCAGCAGCGAAGTCCCGGGACAGAGTTATAATGAAAAACTGTTTTTT

clone size: -
D gene: TRBD2
V gene: TRBV7-2
J gene: TRBJ2-5
CDR3 length: 14
CDR3 protein: CASSPRDYKETQYF
CDR3 DNA: TGTGCCAGCAGCCCCCGGGACTACAAAGAGACCCAGTACTTC

clone size: -
D gene: TRBD1
V gene: TRBV7-2
J gene: TRBJ2-7
CDR3 length: 13
CDR3 protein: CASSRDSTYEQYF
CDR3 DNA: TGTGCCAGCAGCCGGGACAGCACCTACGAGCAGTACTTC

clone size: -
D gene: -
V gene: TRBV7-8
J gene: TRBJ2-1
CDR3 length: 13
CDR3 protein: CASSLGTANEQFF
CDR3 DNA: TGTGCCAGCAGCTTAGGGACAGCCAATGAGCAGTTCTTC

clone size: -
D gene: TRBD2
V gene: TRBV9
J gene: TRBJ2-3
CDR3 length: 16
CDR3 protein: CASSASSGGAPDTQYF
CDR3 DNA: TGTGCCAGCAGCGCATCTAGCGGGGGGGCCCCAGATACGCAGTATTTT

clone size: few
D gene: -
V gene: TRBV5-1
J gene: TRBJ2-3
CDR3 length: 14
CDR3 protein: CASKWSAYTDTQYF
CDR3 DNA: TGCGCCAGCAAATGGAGTGCCTACACAGATACGCAGTATTTT

clone size: -
D gene: TRBD2
V gene: TRBV3-1/TRBV3-2
J gene: TRBJ2-7
CDR3 length: 18
CDR3 protein: CASSQDSGLGYPSYEQYF
CDR3 DNA: TGTGCCAGCAGCCAAGATAGCGGGCTGGGCTACCCAAGCTACGAGCAGTACTTC

clone size: -
D gene: -
V gene: TRBV15
J gene: TRBJ1-5
CDR3 length: 14
CDR3 protein: CATSREGGGRPQHF
CDR3 DNA: TGTGCCACCAGCAGAGAGGGAGGGGGTAGGCCCCAGCATTTT